The sequence of this TCR beta chain was determined in a study of regulatory T cells in long-lasting Graves disease (dated by TCRdb to the early 2020s). A note on the overall study: In the newly diagnosed Graves' disease group, patients had been taking antithyroid drugs for less than 3 months. The study took place in China and was registered as a clinical trial. Persistent Graves' disease patients were compared with newly diagnosed Graves' disease patients by peripheral blood TCR sequencing and RNA sequencing. A total of roughly 35 samples underwent TCR sequencing: around 13 from persistent and around 20 from newly diagnosed Graves' disease patients. On the study overall, not on this receptor specifically: The authors acknowledged the small sample size as a limitation that may reduce accuracy. More public clonotypes were shared among persistent patients (roughly 2,900) than among newly diagnosed patients (966). Only peripheral blood was studied, because thyroid tissue, the primary lesion, was inaccessible. Persistent disease showed preferential use of TRBV28, TRBJ1-2 and TRBJ2-5, whereas newly diagnosed disease favored TRBV20-1 and TRBJ2-1. Compared with newly diagnosed patients, persistent Graves' disease patients had lower TCR Shannon entropy and fewer highly expanded clones, which suggests clonal expansion. Sequencing and analysis were restricted to the TCR beta chain.

The sample holds a few counts of this clonotype. Which antigen it targets is not known. The junction departs from germline at one end; a sequencing error may be responsible. Library preparation employed multiplex PCR. For sequencing, an Illumina HiSeq 4000 was employed. TCR beta libraries were built with iRepertoire HTBI primers and Arm-PCR amplification of CDR3 regions. PCR products were gel purified before sequencing. The authors processed their data as follows. Across samples, about 64 TRBV and roughly 13 TRBJ segments were identified and used for gene usage analysis of CDR3 amino acid clonotypes. Filtered high-quality paired reads were merged into contigs using COPE and FqMerger. BLAST was used to align contigs to IMGT TRBV, TRBD and TRBJ reference genes, and CDR3 was defined according to IMGT. Highly expanded clones were defined as clonotypes with a frequency above 0.1%. Repertoire diversity was measured by Shannon entropy, and V-J evenness by the Gini coefficient. Clonotypes shared by more than one individual were considered public. Starting from the raw public reads, TCRdb applied fastp trimming at Q25, assembled clones with MiXCR and retained in-frame beta chains. Each entry merges the rows of one CDR3 protein and shows their most common DNA and genes. Here the V and J calls rest on TCRdb's processing, not on the authors' analysis. The sample has around 250,000 distinct CDR3 sequences on record, 15% to 20% of them singletons. The ten most abundant clones make up 14% of the sample.

The germline V gene (reference sequence) yields MNHEY for CDR1 and SMNVEV for CDR2. Inclusive of the bounding cysteine and phenylalanine, the CDR3 is 18 residues long. Here the CDR3 DNA is all that survives: 54 bases in frame from base 1. According to the study, the label for this sample's time point signals: newly diagnosed GD, antithyroid drugs for less than 3 months. For both TCR sequencing and RNA sequencing, RNA was extracted from PBMCs in TRIzol. The diagnosis of Graves' disease was made according to American Thyroid Association guidelines. Recruitment of patients was carried out at an endocrinology department in Xi'an, China. From each patient, 7.5 to 10 milliliters of peripheral blood was collected into an EDTA anticoagulant tube. Ficoll Paque Plus density gradient separation was used to isolate PBMCs, and no further T cell sorting was done. An Agilent 2100 Bioanalyzer and agarose gel were used to check RNA quality, while a NanoDrop 2000 measured RNA concentration.

This same sample was also taken into another study, of T cells in Graves' hyperthyroidism and ophthalmopathy. That second publication adds: A patient counted as having stable Graves' hyperthyroidism if no progression to ophthalmopathy occurred over 18 months of follow-up. Hyperthyroidism patients were newly diagnosed, had a disease duration of under 2 months, and were aged 18 to 65 years. Exclusion was applied to patients with uncontrolled infections, other autoimmune diseases, pregnancy or lactation. Diagnoses were established on the basis of clinical symptoms, serum thyroxine and TRAb, thyroid ultrasound, and orbital computed tomography. For the first round of RT-PCR on the TCR CDR3, the HTBI primer set was used together with the Qiagen OneStep RT-PCR kit. Most expanded thyroid clonotypes (frequency above 0.001) were also detected in blood, a finding suggesting that blood repertoires may reflect thyroid immune responses. A 13 V-J signature model separated ophthalmopathy from stable hyperthyroidism, with just over 85% sensitivity and 81.08% specificity in cross-validation and 80%/75% in testing. In validation, the model predicted progression to ophthalmopathy with approximately 71% sensitivity and approximately 74% specificity, a median of approximately 6.5 months before onset. TCR V-J signatures able to tell the groups apart were searched for in a discovery cohort of 100 patients, of whom 43 had Graves' ophthalmopathy and under 65 had stable Graves' hyperthyroidism. Prospective prediction of ophthalmopathy was tested in an independent validation cohort of fewer than 20 hyperthyroidism patients and around 16 patients who later progressed to ophthalmopathy. For training and testing, the 100 or so patients in the discovery cohort were randomly divided in a 7:3 ratio. The study also compared thyroid tissue and blood T-cell repertoires from about six Graves' hyperthyroidism patients. After sampling, hyperthyroidism patients received methimazole starting at 30 mg daily, and ophthalmopathy patients received high-dose intravenous methylprednisolone. A second multiplex PCR round built the libraries, followed by size selection and purification. The libraries were sequenced on an Illumina HiSeq2000 using paired-end 100 bp reads. SOAPnuke was used to process the raw data, removing reads that contained adapters or uncalled bases, had a mean Phred below 15, or lacked an exact match to the constant primer or identifier. COPE v1.2.5 was used to merge high-quality paired reads, and clonotypes were defined as unique nucleotide sequences. MiTCR v1.1 was used to align the clonotypes against IMGT TRBV, TRBD and TRBJ reference segments. Only V-J combinations with frequency above 0.0001, covering 99% to 99.2% of repertoires, were analysed. The TCS score was defined as the ratio of F50 (clonal expansion) to E x V (chaos), calculated using BLOSUM62-based TCRdist between CDR3 peptides within each V-J. Welch's t-statistics and random forest reduced 450 to 600 V-J features to about 12, which were used in a naive Bayes classifier (R e1071). No statistical method was used to fix the sample size in advance, and group allocation was not hidden from the investigators. TCR Vbeta CDR3 sequencing of approximately 140 peripheral blood samples (around 45 ophthalmopathy, 75 or so hyperthyroidism and roughly 17 progressor patients) is reported in the paper.

Sequenced here: peripheral blood mononuclear cells (PBMCs), sampled at new diagnosis, from a patient treated with antithyroid drugs. The sequence was obtained from a woman aged 25 to 39 with Graves disease. Donor details come from another sample of the same person, matched by shared clones. Rearrangement joined TRBV27 to TRBJ2-2; the D gene cannot be named for sure. The bases read TGTGCCGGCAGTTTAAGATCGCCGGCACTCATCAACACCGGGGAGCTGTTTTTT. The encoded protein is CAGSLRSPALINTGELFF.